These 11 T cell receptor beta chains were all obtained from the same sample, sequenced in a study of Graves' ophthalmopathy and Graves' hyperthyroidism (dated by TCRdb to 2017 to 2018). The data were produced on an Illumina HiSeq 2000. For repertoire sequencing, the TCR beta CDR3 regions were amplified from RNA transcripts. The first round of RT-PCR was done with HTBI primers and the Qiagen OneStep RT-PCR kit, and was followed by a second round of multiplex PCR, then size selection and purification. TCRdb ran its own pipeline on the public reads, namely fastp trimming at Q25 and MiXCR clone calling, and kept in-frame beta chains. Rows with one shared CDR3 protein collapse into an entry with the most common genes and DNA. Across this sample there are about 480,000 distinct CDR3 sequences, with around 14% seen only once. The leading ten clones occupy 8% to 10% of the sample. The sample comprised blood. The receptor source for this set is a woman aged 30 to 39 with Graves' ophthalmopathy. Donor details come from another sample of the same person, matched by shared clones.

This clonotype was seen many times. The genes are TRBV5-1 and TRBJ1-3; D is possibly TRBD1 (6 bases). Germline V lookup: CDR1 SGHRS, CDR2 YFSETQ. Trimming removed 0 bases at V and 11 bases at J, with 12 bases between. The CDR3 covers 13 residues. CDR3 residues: CASSLERGTSIYF. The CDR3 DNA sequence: TGCGCCAGCAGCTTGGAACGAGGGACATCCATATATTTT.

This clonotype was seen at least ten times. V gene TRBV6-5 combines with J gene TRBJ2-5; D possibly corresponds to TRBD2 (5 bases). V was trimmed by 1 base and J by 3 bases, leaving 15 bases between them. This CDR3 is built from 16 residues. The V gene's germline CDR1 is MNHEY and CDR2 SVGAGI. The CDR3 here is CASSYFLTGRKETQYF. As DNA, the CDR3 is TGTGCCAGCAGTTACTTTTTAACGGGAAGGAAAGAGACCCAGTACTTC.

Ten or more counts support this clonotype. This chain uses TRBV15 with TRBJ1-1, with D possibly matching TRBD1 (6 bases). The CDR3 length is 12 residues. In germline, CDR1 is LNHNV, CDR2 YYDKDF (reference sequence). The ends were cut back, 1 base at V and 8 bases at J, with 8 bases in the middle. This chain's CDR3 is CATSRVGQEAFF. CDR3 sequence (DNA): TGTGCCACCAGCAGAGTGGGACAAGAAGCTTTCTTT.

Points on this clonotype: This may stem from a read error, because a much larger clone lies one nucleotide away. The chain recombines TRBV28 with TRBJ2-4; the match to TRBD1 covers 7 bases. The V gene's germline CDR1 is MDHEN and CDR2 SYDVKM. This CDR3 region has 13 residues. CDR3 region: CASSRQGPNSQYF. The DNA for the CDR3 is TGTGCCAGCAGTAGACAGGGTCCAAACAGTCAGTACTTC. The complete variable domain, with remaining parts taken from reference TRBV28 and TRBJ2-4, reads DVKVTQSSRYLVKRTGEKVFLECVQDMDHENMFWYRQDPGLGLRLIYFSYDVKMKEKGDIPEGYSVSREKKERFSLILESASTNQTSMYLCASSRQGPNSQYFGAGTRLSVL.

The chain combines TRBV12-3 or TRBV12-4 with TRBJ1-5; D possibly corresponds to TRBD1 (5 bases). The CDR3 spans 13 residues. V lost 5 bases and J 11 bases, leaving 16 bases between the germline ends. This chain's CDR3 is CASSPPPGGAQHF. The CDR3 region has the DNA TGTGCCAGCAGTCCACCCCCCGGGGGTGCCCAGCATTTT.

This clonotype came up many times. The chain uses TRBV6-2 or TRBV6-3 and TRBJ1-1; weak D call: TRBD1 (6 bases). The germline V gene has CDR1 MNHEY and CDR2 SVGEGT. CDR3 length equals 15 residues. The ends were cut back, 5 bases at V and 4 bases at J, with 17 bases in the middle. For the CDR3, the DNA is TGTGCCAGCAGTCGTCAGAGGGGGGTGGGCACTGAAGCTTTCTTT. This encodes CASSRQRGVGTEAFF.

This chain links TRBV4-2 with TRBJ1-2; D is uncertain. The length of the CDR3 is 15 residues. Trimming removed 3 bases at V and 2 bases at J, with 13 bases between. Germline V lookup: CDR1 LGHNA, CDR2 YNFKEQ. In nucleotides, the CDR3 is TGTGCCAGCAGCCAGGCCCCACGGCCAAACTATGGCTACACCTTC. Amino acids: CASSQAPRPNYGYTF.

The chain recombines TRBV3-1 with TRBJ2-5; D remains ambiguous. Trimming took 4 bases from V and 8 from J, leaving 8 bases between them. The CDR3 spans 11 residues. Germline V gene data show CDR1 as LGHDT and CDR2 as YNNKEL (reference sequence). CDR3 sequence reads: CASSLRTTQYF. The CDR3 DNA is TGTGCCAGCAGCCTTAGGACCACCCAGTACTTC.

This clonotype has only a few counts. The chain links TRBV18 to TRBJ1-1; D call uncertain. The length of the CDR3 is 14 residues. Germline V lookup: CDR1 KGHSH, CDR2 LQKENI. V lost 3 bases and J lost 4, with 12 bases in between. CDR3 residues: CASSPYDEVTEAFF. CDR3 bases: TGTGCCAGCTCACCTTACGACGAGGTCACTGAAGCTTTCTTT.

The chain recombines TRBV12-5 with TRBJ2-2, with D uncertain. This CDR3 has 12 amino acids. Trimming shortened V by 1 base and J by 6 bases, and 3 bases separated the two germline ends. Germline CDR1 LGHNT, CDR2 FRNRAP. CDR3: CASGLGPGELFF. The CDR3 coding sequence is TGTGCTAGTGGTTTGGGACCCGGGGAGCTGTTTTTT. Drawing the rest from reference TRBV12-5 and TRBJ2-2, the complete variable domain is DARVTQTPRHKVTEMGQEVTMRCQPILGHNTVFWYRQTMMQGLELLAYFRNRAPLDDSGMPKDRFSAEMPDATLATLKIQPSEPRDSAVYFCASGLGPGELFFGEGSRLTVL.

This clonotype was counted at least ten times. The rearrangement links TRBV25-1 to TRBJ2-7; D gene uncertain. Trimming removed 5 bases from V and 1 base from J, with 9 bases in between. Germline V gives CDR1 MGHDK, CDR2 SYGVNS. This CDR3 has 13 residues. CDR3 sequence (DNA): TGTGCCAGCAGTCCTCGACTGTCCTACGAGCAGTACTTC. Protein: CASSPRLSYEQYF.